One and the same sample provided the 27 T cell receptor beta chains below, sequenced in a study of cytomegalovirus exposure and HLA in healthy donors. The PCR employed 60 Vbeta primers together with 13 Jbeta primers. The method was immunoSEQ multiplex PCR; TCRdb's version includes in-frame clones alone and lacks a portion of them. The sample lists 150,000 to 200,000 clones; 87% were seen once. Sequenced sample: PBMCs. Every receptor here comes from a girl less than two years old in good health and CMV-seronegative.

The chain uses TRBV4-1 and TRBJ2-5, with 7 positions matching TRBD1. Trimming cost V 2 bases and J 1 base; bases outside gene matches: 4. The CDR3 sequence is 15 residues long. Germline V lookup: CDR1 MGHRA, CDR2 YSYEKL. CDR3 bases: TGCGCCAGCAGCCAAACCGGGACAGTCCAAGAGACCCAGTACTTC. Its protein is CASSQTGTVQETQYF.

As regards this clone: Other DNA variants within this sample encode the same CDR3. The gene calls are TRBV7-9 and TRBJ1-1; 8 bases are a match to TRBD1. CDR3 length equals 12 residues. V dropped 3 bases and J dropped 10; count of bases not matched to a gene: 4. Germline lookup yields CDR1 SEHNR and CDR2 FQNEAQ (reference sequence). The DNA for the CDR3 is TGTGCCAGCAGCTTGTCCCAGGGGGCAGCTTTCTTT. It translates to CASSLSQGAAFF.

CDR3 region: CAWSVPVGRSQPQHF. The CDR3 nucleotides read TGTGCCTGGAGTGTACCGGTGGGGAGGAGTCAGCCCCAGCATTTT. This sequence joins TRBV30 and TRBJ1-5, with D uncertain. Trimming left V 0 bases short and J 6 bases short, with 15 bases between. The CDR3 length is 15 residues. Germline assignment: CDR1 GTSNPN and CDR2 SVGIG (reference sequence). The full variable domain, its missing parts supplied by reference TRBV30 and TRBJ1-5, is SQTIHQWPATLVQPVGSPLSLECTVEGTSNPNLYWYRQAAGRGLQLLFYSVGIGQISSEVPQNLSASRPQDRQFILSSKKLLLSDSGFYLCAWSVPVGRSQPQHFGDGTRLSIL.

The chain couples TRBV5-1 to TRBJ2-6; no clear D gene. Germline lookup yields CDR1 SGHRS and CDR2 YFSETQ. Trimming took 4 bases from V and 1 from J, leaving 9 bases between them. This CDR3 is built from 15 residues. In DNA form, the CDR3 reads TGCGCCAGCAGCGTGGCCTTATCTGGGGCCAACGTCCTGACTTTC. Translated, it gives CASSVALSGANVLTF.

In nucleotides, the CDR3 is TGTGCCTGGAGTGTAAAGGTGGGAGGCGGTGAGCAGTTCTTC. Amino acid sequence: CAWSVKVGGGEQFF. This chain connects TRBV30 to TRBJ2-1; a possible D gene is TRBD2 (6 bases). Trimming removed 0 bases from V and 9 bases from J, with 15 bases in between. The CDR3 contains 14 residues. CDR1 and CDR2 from the germline V gene are GTSNPN and SVGIG (reference sequence).

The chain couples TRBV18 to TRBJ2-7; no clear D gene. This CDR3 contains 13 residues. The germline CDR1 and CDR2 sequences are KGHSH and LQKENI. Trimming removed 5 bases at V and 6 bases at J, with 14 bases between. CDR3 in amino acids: CASSTTDPSEQYF. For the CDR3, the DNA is TGTGCCAGCTCAACCACAGACCCAAGCGAGCAGTACTTC.

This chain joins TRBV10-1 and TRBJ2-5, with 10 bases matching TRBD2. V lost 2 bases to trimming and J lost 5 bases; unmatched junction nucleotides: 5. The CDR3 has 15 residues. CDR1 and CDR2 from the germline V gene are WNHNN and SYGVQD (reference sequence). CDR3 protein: CASSEASGSRETQYF. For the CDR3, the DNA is TGCGCCAGCAGTGAGGCTAGCGGGAGTAGGGAGACCCAGTACTTC.

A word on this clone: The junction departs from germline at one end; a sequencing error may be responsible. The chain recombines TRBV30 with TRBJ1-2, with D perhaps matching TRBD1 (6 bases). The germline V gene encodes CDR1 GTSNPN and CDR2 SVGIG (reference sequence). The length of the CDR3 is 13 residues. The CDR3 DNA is TGTGCCTGGAGAGGGGGGGGGCCACGGGGCTACGCCTTC. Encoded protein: CAWRGGGPRGYAF.

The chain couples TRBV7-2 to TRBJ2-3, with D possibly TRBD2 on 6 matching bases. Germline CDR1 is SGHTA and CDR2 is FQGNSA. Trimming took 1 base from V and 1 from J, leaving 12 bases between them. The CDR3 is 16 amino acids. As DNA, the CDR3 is TGTGCCAGCAGCTTAGGGTTCGGGAGTGGCACAGATACGCAGTATTTT. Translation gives CASSLGFGSGTDTQYF.

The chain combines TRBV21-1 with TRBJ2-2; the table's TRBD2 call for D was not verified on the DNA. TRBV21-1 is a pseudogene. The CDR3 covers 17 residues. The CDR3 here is CASSREGGQLNTGELFF. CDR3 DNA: TGTGCCAGCAGCAGGGAAGGAGGCCAGCTGAACACCGGGGAGCTGTTTTTT.

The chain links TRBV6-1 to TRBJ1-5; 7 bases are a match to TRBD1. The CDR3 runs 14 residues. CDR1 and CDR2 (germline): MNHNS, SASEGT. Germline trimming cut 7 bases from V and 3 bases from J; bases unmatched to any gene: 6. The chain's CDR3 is CASTETGNNQPQHF. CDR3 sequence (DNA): TGTGCCAGCACGGAGACAGGGAACAATCAGCCCCAGCATTTT.

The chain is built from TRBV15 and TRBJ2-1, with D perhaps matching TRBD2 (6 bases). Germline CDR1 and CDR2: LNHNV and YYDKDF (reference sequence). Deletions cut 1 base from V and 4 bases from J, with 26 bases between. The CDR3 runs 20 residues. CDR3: CATSRVAPITGTPYYNEQFF. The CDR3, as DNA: TGTGCCACCAGCAGAGTGGCCCCTATAACCGGGACTCCTTATTACAATGAGCAGTTCTTC.

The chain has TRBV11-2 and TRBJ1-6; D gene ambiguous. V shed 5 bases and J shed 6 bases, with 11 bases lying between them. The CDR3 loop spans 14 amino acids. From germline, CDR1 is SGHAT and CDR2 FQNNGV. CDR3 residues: CASSTVGINSPLHF. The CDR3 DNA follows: TGTGCCAGCAGCACAGTCGGGATTAATTCACCCCTCCACTTT.

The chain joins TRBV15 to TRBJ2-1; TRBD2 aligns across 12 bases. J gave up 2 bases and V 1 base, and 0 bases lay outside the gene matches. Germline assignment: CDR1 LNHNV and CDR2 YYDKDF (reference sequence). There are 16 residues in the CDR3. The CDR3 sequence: CATSRGTSGAYNEQFF. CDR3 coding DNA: TGTGCCACCAGCAGAGGGACTAGCGGGGCCTACAATGAGCAGTTCTTC.

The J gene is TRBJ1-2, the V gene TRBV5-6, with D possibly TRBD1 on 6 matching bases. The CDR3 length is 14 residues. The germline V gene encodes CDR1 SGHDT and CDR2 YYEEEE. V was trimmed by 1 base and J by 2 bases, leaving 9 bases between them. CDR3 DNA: TGTGCCAGCAGCTTGCAGGGGCTGAACTATGGCTACACCTTC. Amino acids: CASSLQGLNYGYTF.

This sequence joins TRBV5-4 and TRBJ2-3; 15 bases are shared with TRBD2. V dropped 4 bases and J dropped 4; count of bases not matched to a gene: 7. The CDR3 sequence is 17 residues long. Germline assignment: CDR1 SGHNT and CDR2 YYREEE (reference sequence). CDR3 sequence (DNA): TGTGCCAGCAGCAGGACTAGCGGGAGGGCTCTGGCAGATACGCAGTATTTT. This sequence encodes CASSRTSGRALADTQYF.

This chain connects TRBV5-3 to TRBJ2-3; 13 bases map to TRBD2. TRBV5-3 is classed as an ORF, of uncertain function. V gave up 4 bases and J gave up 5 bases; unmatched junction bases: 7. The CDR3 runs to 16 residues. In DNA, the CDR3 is TGTGCCAGAAGCCAGCCACTAGCGGGAGGGCTAGATACGCAGTATTTT. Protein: CARSQPLAGGLDTQYF.

The CDR3 reads CASSFRPGSSYEQYF. The CDR3 nucleotides are TGTGCCAGCAGTTTCCGCCCAGGTAGCTCCTACGAGCAGTACTTC. This chain connects TRBV27 to TRBJ2-7; no firm D call. The germline V gene has CDR1 MNHEY and CDR2 SMNVEV (reference sequence). The CDR3 covers 15 residues. V was clipped by 3 bases and J by 0 bases, with 12 bases between them.

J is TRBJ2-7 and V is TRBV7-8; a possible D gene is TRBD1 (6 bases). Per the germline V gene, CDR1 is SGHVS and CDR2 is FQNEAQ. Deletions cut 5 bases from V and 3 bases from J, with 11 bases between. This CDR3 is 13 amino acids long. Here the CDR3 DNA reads TGTGCCAGCAGCGTATCAGGGGTCTACGAGCAGTACTTC. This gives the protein CASSVSGVYEQYF.

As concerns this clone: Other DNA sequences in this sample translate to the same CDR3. The CDR3 loop is CASSLTGMNTEAFF. CDR3 bases: TGCGCCAGCAGCTTGACAGGGATGAACACTGAAGCTTTCTTT. The V gene is TRBV5-1, the J gene TRBJ1-1, with D possibly being TRBD1 (6 bases). V was cut by 1 base and J by 0 bases, with 7 bases left in between. This CDR3 is built from 14 residues. Looked up from germline, CDR1 is SGHRS and CDR2 is YFSETQ.

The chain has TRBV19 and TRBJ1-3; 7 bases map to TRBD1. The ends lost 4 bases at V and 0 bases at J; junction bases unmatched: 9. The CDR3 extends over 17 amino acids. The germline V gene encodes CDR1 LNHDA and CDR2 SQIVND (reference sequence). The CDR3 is CASSTRGQAISGNTIYF. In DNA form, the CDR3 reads TGTGCCAGTAGTACGCGAGGACAGGCAATCTCTGGAAACACCATATATTTT.

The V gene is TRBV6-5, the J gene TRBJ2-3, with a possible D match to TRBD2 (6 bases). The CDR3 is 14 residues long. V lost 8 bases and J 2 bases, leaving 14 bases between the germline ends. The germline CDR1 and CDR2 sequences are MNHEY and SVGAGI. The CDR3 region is CASPRGKTTDTQYF. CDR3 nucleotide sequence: TGTGCCAGCCCTCGGGGGAAAACCACAGATACGCAGTATTTT.

CDR3 nucleotides: TGTGCCAGCAGTTGGGACAGGGCGAATTCACCCCTCCACTTT. Protein sequence: CASSWDRANSPLHF. J is TRBJ1-6 and V is TRBV6-6; TRBD1 matches 9 bases. The CDR3 runs 14 residues. Germline CDR1 and CDR2: MNHNY and SVGAGI (reference sequence). The ends lost 4 bases at V and 7 bases at J; junction bases unmatched: 2.

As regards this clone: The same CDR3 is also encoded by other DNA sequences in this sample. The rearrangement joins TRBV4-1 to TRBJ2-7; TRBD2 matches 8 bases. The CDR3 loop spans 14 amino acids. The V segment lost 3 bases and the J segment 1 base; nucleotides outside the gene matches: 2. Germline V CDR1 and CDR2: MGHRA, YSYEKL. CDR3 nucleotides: TGCGCCAGCAGCCAGCCGGGGGGGTCCTACGAGCAGTACTTC. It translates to CASSQPGGSYEQYF.

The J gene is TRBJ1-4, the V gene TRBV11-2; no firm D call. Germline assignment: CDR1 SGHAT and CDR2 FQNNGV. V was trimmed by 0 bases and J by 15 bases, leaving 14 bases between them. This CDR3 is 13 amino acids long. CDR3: CASSLDLRKMVFF. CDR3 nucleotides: TGTGCCAGCAGCTTAGACCTGAGAAAAATGGTGTTTTTT.

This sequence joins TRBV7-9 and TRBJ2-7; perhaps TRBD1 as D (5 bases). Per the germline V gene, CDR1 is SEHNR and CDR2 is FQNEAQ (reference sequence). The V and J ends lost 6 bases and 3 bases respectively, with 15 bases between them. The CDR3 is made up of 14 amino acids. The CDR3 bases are TGTGCCAGCAGTACCACGACAGCTTTCTACGAGCAGTACTTC. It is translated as CASSTTTAFYEQYF.

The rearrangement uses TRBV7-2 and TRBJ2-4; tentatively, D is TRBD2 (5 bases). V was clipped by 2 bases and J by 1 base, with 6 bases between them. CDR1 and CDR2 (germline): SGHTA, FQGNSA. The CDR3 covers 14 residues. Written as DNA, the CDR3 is TGTGCCAGCAGCTTAACGGGGGCCAAAAACATTCAGTACTTC. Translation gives CASSLTGAKNIQYF. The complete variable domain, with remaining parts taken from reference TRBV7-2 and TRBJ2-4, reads GAGVSQSPSNKVTEKGKDVELRCDPISGHTALYWYRQSLGQGLEFLIYFQGNSAPDKSGLPSDRFSAERTGGSVSTLTIQRTQQEDSAVYLCASSLTGAKNIQYFGAGTRLSVL.